This record looks at one TCR beta chain sequence and its context. The repertoire was sequenced with immunoSEQ multiplex PCR; TCRdb's copy has only in-frame clones and lacks some. The data contain roughly 27,000 clones, roughly 86% of them singletons. From germline, CDR1 is ENHRY and CDR2 SYGVKD. The V and J ends lost 3 bases and 0 bases respectively, with 26 bases between them. CDR3 size: 20 residues. The data are from a study of T cells in narcolepsy. The chain is built from TRBV10-3 and TRBJ1-2; no firm D call. Material: CD45RA- memory CD4+ T cells from PBMCs. This clonotype was sampled from a human donor with narcolepsy. This CDR3 reads CAISDFSSRADALANYGYTF. The CDR3 bases are TGTGCCATCAGTGACTTTTCCTCCCGCGCCGATGCCTTAGCTAACTATGGCTACACCTTC.